What follows is one T cell receptor beta chain and its context. Antigen specificity is unknown. This sample stems from a study of beta chain features in type 1 diabetes. General study results and limits: Among type 1 diabetes patients, VDJ junctions had fewer insertions and more deletions. Shorter TCRB CDR3s, moderately but significantly so, were found in Type 1 diabetes patients in all four CD4+ subsets.

Expressed TCRB transcripts were sequenced after all isolated RNA was converted to cDNA. The table came from immunoSEQ multiplex PCR; TCRdb's copy has only in-frame clones and leaves some out. Of about 150,000 clones in the sample, approximately 10% are singletons; the top ten hold under 0.55%. The germline V gene encodes CDR1 SGHAT and CDR2 FQDESV (reference sequence). V dropped 5 bases and J dropped 0 bases, with 5 bases sitting between them. The CDR3 is made up of 14 amino acids. The sequenced sample was central memory CD4+ T cells from blood. The chain uses TRBV11-1 and TRBJ2-6; the D is unclear. This clonotype was sampled from a man younger than 45 with type 1 diabetes. The CDR3 loop reads CASSQNSGANVLTF. DNA of the CDR3: TGTGCCAGCAGCCAGAACTCTGGGGCCAACGTCCTGACTTTC.